This T cell receptor (beta chain) was identified in a study of blood T cell repertoires in COVID-19. Background on the study: Whether acute or convalescent, the COVID-19 samples came from the United States, Italy and Spain. T cells, B-cell-depleted T cells, or PBMCs supplied cDNA or gDNA.

Study processing details: The authors estimated nucleated cell counts from reference gene primer amplification. Clones were read by immunoSEQ multiplex PCR, and TCRdb kept only the in-frame ones, dropping some. Clone size and V and J calls were adopted from that table, with D and trimming inferred from the DNA. The repertoire consists of fewer than 300,000 clones, with approximately 91% occurring once and the leading ten covering about 2%. The CDR3 totals 15 residues. V trimming: 0 bases; J trimming: 0 bases; junction bases outside the gene matches: 4. Germline assignment: CDR1 GTSNPN and CDR2 SVGIG (reference sequence).

The sequencing sample was made of peripheral blood. The receptor was isolated from a woman in her 30s with COVID-19, enrolled during active disease. The gene calls are TRBV30 and TRBJ2-7; 8 nucleotides line up with TRBD1. CDR3 residues: CAWSVQGAISYEQYF. The CDR3 bases are TGTGCCTGGAGTGTTCAGGGGGCGATCTCCTACGAGCAGTACTTC.